The 19 T cell receptor beta chains listed next were all sequenced from one sample in a study of identical twins. TCRdb independently ran MiXCR on the 5' RACE reads; one entry per CDR3 protein. The repertoire holds approximately 210,000 distinct CDR3 sequences, with about a sixth as singletons. These records were also assigned to another study, of T cells expressing NK-cell markers.

The source material was CD8+ T cells sorted from blood. The receptors here all came from a woman aged 18-29 years in good health.

This clonotype appeared many times. The chain is built from TRBV13 and TRBJ2-1; a weak D match, TRBD2 (5 bases). Germline V gene data show CDR1 as PRHDT and CDR2 as FYEKMQ (reference sequence). There are 13 residues in the CDR3. V was pared by 7 bases and J by 8 bases, with 15 bases between. This CDR3 is CASTHGVSDEQFF. The CDR3 coding sequence is TGTGCCAGCACCCACGGGGTGTCCGATGAGCAGTTCTTC.

The V gene is TRBV14, the J gene TRBJ2-3; D unresolved. Trimming removed 0 bases at V and 6 bases at J, with 10 bases between. The CDR3 runs 14 residues. Germline V gene sequence: CDR1 SGHDN, CDR2 FVKESK. CDR3 DNA: TGTGCCAGCAGCCAAGAAAATAAGGCGGATACGCAGTATTTT. The encoded protein is CASSQENKADTQYF.

This clonotype was found a few times. The chain recombines TRBV7-9 with TRBJ2-7, with TRBD1 matching 7 bases. V lost 5 bases to trimming and J lost 5 bases; unmatched junction nucleotides: 9. Germline V gene data show CDR1 as SEHNR and CDR2 as FQNEAQ (reference sequence). The CDR3 loop spans 14 amino acids. The CDR3 sequence: CASSPQTGTNEQYF. As DNA, the CDR3 is TGTGCCAGCAGCCCTCAGACAGGGACAAACGAGCAGTACTTC.

The chain recombines TRBV12-3 or TRBV12-4 with TRBJ2-7; 9 bases are a match to TRBD2. The J segment lost 2 bases and the V segment lost 6 bases, leaving 5 bases of the junction unmatched. CDR3 length: 14 amino acids. CDR3 sequence (DNA): TGTGCCAGCAGCAAGAGCGGGAGGACCTACGAGCAGTACTTC. It encodes CASSKSGRTYEQYF.

CDR3 sequence (DNA): TGTGCCAGCAGTACGGGACACGCACCCAATGAGCAGTTCTTC. This translates into CASSTGHAPNEQFF. The chain combines TRBV2 with TRBJ2-1; D perhaps matches TRBD1 (6 bases). V lost 5 bases to trimming and J lost 6 bases, with 14 bases between them. The CDR3 has 14 amino acids. Germline CDR1 SNHLY, CDR2 FYNNEI.

In its sample, this clonotype was seen a few times. The genes are TRBV24-1 and TRBJ2-3; TRBD1 matches 8 bases. Germline assignment: CDR1 KGHDR and CDR2 SFDVKD. J gave up 6 bases and V 8 bases, and 6 bases lay outside the gene matches. CDR3 length equals 13 residues. The CDR3: CATKDRVGDTQYF. The CDR3 nucleotides are TGTGCCACCAAGGACAGGGTCGGGGATACGCAGTATTTT.

The CDR3 DNA reads TGTGCCAGCAGCTTGGCGGGGAGGGAGACAGATACGCAGTATTTT. Translation: CASSLAGRETDTQYF. The genes are TRBV7-9 and TRBJ2-3; 7 bases line up with TRBD2. The CDR3 length is 15 residues. Germline trimming cut 3 bases from V and 3 bases from J; bases unmatched to any gene: 6. Per germline, CDR1 SEHNR and CDR2 FQNEAQ (reference sequence).

V and J are TRBV6-1 and TRBJ1-1; 7 nucleotides align to TRBD1. In germline, CDR1 is MNHNS, CDR2 SASEGT. The J segment lost 0 bases and the V segment lost 6 bases, leaving 10 bases of the junction unmatched. The CDR3 sequence is 16 residues long. CDR3 bases: TGTGCCAGCAGCGAAAAAGGACAGGTTTTGAACACTGAAGCTTTCTTT. Translating it yields CASSEKGQVLNTEAFF.

This clonotype was counted a few times. This chain joins TRBV7-2 and TRBJ2-7; 11 bases fit TRBD1. The CDR3 is made up of 14 amino acids. Germline CDR1 and CDR2: SGHTA and FQGNSA. The trim removed 4 bases at V and 5 bases at J, leaving 4 bases unmatched. Here the CDR3 reads CASSWGQGDNEQYF. The CDR3, as DNA: TGTGCCAGCAGCTGGGGACAGGGGGACAACGAGCAGTACTTC.

This clonotype was seen a few times. The rearrangement uses TRBV27 and TRBJ2-1; D is possibly TRBD2 (6 bases). The CDR3 is made up of 16 amino acids. V was shortened by 4 bases and J by 8 bases, with 21 bases between the two germline ends. Germline CDR1 reads MNHEY; CDR2 reads SMNVEV (reference sequence). The CDR3 region is CASSYTASVAFDEQFF. The CDR3 DNA sequence: TGTGCCAGCAGTTATACTGCTAGCGTGGCTTTCGATGAGCAGTTCTTC.

The J gene is TRBJ2-2, the V gene TRBV5-1; the D gene is possibly TRBD2 (5 bases). V lost 2 bases to trimming and J lost 4 bases, with 12 bases between them. Germline V lookup: CDR1 SGHRS, CDR2 YFSETQ. The CDR3 sequence is 15 residues long. CDR3 DNA: TGCGCCAGCAGCTTTTCGGGGAGTTTCACCGGGGAGCTGTTTTTT. It is translated as CASSFSGSFTGELFF. Variable domain in full (rest from reference TRBV5-1 and TRBJ2-2): KAGVTQTPRYLIKTRGQQVTLSCSPISGHRSVSWYQQTPGQGLQFLFEYFSETQRNKGNFPGRFSGRQFSNSRSEMNVSTLELGDSALYLCASSFSGSFTGELFFGEGSRLTVL.

This clonotype turned up a few times. This chain joins TRBV6-5 and TRBJ1-1, with D unclear. Germline V CDR1 and CDR2: MNHEY, SVGAGI. The germline V and J ends were trimmed by 0 bases and 8 bases, with 10 bases remaining between them. The CDR3 length is 13 residues. The CDR3: CASSYSTVEEAFF. In nucleotides, the CDR3 is TGTGCCAGCAGTTACTCGACGGTAGAGGAAGCTTTCTTT.

The rearrangement links TRBV29-1 to TRBJ2-7; 9 positions match TRBD1. CDR3 length: 15 residues. Germline V gives CDR1 SQVTM, CDR2 ANQGSEA. The junction had 21 bases not matched to a gene; V was cut back by 6 bases and J by 12 bases. CDR3 in DNA: TGCAGCGTGATAGGACAGGGGACCACGTCGGGACACAGGTACTTC. Protein sequence: CSVIGQGTTSGHRYF.

This sequence joins TRBV7-9 and TRBJ2-5, with D perhaps TRBD2 (8 bases). CDR1 and CDR2 (germline): SEHNR, FQNEAQ (reference sequence). V was trimmed by 1 base and J by 9 bases, leaving 24 bases between them. The CDR3 consists of 17 residues. CDR3 region: CASSLDVGRGPRAAQYF. The CDR3, as DNA: TGTGCCAGCAGCTTAGACGTCGGGAGGGGGCCAAGAGCGGCCCAGTACTTC.

This clonotype was detected only a few times. The CDR3: CASSLVELGRETQYF. The DNA for the CDR3 is TGTGCCAGCAGCTTAGTGGAGTTAGGGCGGGAGACCCAGTACTTC. The V and J genes are TRBV7-6 and TRBJ2-5; D is uncertain. The germline V gene encodes CDR1 SGHVS and CDR2 FNYEAQ. Trimming took off 1 base at V and 5 bases at J, with 14 bases between the two ends. This CDR3 region has 15 residues.

This clonotype was found a few times. The V gene is TRBV12-3 or TRBV12-4, the J gene TRBJ2-1; D is ambiguous. The CDR3 length is 14 residues. V was cut by 8 bases and J by 0 bases, with 11 bases left in between. Here the CDR3 reads CASLHPSSYNEQFF. DNA of the CDR3: TGTGCCAGCTTGCACCCGAGCTCCTACAATGAGCAGTTCTTC.

This clonotype was detected only a few times. This sequence joins TRBV20-1 and TRBJ2-7; possible D gene TRBD2, 5 bases. CDR1 is DFQATT and CDR2 is SNEGSKA in the germline V gene (reference sequence). Between the trimmed V and J ends, which lost 7 bases and 2 bases, there was a span of 18 bases. The CDR3 has 14 residues. The DNA for the CDR3 is TGCAGTGTAGTGATCGGACTCCACCCCTACGAGCAGTACTTC. Translating gives CSVVIGLHPYEQYF.

The chain combines TRBV4-1 with TRBJ2-2; maybe TRBD2 (5 bases). Germline V CDR1 and CDR2: MGHRA, YSYEKL. The CDR3 contains 15 residues. Trimming removed 2 bases from V and 0 bases from J, with 7 bases in between. DNA of the CDR3: TGCGCCAGCAGCCAACCGGGGACGAACACCGGGGAGCTGTTTTTT. Translating it yields CASSQPGTNTGELFF.

CDR3 sequence (DNA): TGTGCCAGCCATCACAGCTTCACTAGCTCCTACAATGAGCAGTTCTTC. It is translated as CASHHSFTSSYNEQFF. The V call is TRBV11-3, the J call TRBJ2-1; D perhaps matches TRBD2 (5 bases). Looked up from germline, CDR1 is SGHNT and CDR2 is YENEEA. The CDR3 has 16 amino acids. V shed 8 bases and J shed 0 bases, with 17 bases lying between them.